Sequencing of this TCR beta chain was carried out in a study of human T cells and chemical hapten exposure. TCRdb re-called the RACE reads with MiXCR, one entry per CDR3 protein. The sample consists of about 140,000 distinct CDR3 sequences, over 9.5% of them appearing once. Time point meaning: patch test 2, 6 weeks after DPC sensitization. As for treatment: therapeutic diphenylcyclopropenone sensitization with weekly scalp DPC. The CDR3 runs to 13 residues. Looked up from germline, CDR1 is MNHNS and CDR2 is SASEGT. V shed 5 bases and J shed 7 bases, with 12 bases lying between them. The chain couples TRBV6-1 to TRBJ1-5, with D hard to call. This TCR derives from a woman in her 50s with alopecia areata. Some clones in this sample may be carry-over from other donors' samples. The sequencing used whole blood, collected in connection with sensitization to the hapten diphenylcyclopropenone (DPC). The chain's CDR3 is CASSIDSPQPQHF. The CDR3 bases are TGTGCCAGCAGTATAGATTCACCCCAGCCCCAGCATTTT.